This TCR beta chain was sequenced during a study of neurological immune-mediated disorders. Study-wide findings and caveats: When grouped phylogenetically, the repertoires of 18 of the 34 multiple sclerosis patients fell together in one related-CDR3 cluster, which is a possible signature.

MiXCR, run by TCRdb on the 5' RACE reads, gives a single entry per CDR3 protein. The sample contains tens of thousands of distinct CDR3 sequences, about 4% of which appear only once. This clonotype was seen ten or more times. The antigen is unknown. V was clipped by 4 bases and J by 0 bases, with 11 bases between them. CDR3 length: 16 residues. The germline V gene has CDR1 SGHRS and CDR2 YFSETQ. The V and J genes are TRBV5-1 and TRBJ1-6; D is unresolved. This sequence originates from a woman between 35 and 50 years old with multiple sclerosis. The sequenced sample was CD4+ T cells from blood. The CDR3 protein is CASSVSGSSYNSPLHF. The DNA for the CDR3 is TGCGCCAGCAGCGTCAGTGGGAGCTCCTATAATTCACCCCTCCACTTT. The full variable domain, rest sourced from reference TRBV5-1 and TRBJ1-6, is KAGVTQTPRYLIKTRGQQVTLSCSPISGHRSVSWYQQTPGQGLQFLFEYFSETQRNKGNFPGRFSGRQFSNSRSEMNVSTLELGDSALYLCASSVSGSSYNSPLHFGNGTRLTVT.